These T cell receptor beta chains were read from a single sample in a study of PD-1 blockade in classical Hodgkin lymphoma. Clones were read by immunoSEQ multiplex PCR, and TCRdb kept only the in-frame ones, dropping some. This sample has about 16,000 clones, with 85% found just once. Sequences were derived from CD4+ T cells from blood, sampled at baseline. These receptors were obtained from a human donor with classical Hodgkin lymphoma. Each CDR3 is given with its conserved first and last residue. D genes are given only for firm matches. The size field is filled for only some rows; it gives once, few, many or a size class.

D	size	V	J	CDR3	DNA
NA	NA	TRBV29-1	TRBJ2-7	CSVEGGYEQYF	TGCAGCGTTGAGGGCGGTTACGAGCAGTACTTC
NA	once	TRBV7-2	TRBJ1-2	CASSLLGDTSNYGYTF	TGTGCCAGCAGCTTACTTGGCGACACTTCTAACTATGGCTACACCTTC
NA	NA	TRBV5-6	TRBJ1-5	CASSSGRGGQPQHF	TGTGCCAGCAGCTCGGGTCGGGGGGGTCAGCCCCAGCATTTT
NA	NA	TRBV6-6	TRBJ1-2	CASSYRMTSTGYTF	TGTGCCAGCAGTTACCGGATGACCAGTACTGGCTACACCTTC
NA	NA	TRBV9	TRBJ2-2	CASSAFEGSGELFF	TGTGCCAGCAGCGCATTTGAGGGGTCCGGGGAGCTGTTTTTT
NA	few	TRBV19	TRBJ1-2	CASSVGRNYGYTF	TGTGCCAGTAGTGTGGGACGGAACTATGGCTACACCTTC
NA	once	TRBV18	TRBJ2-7	CASSPPGLSLGEQYF	TGTGCCAGCTCACCGCCAGGGCTAAGTTTGGGCGAGCAGTACTTC
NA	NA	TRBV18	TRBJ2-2	CASSPSQGIDTGELFF	TGTGCCAGCTCACCTTCACAGGGAATAGATACCGGGGAGCTGTTTTTT
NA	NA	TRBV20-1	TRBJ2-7	CSARPTYEQYF	TGCAGTGCCCGACCAACCTACGAGCAGTACTTC
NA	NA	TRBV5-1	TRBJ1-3	CASSLAHGNTIYF	TGCGCCAGCAGCTTGGCCCACGGAAACACCATATATTTT
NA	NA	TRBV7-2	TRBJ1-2	CASSLVGRGANYGYTF	TGTGCCAGCAGCTTAGTAGGCCGGGGAGCGAACTATGGCTACACCTTC
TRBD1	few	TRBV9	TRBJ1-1	CASSERQGSTEAFF	TGTGCCAGCAGCGAAAGACAGGGGAGCACTGAAGCTTTCTTT
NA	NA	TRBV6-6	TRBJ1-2	CASSYSVVQGYGYTF	TGTGCCAGCAGTTACTCGGTTGTCCAGGGGTATGGCTACACCTTC
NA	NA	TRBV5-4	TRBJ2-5	CASSWSGGGISETQYF	TGTGCCAGCAGCTGGTCAGGGGGGGGGATATCAGAGACCCAGTACTTC
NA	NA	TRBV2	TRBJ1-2	CASRNPGIDGYTF	TGTGCCAGCAGGAACCCGGGAATTGATGGCTACACCTTC
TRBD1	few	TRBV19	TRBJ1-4	CASSMPGQGKTNEKLFF	TGTGCCAGTAGTATGCCGGGACAGGGGAAGACTAATGAAAAACTGTTTTTT
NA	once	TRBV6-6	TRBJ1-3	CASSYSRDSGNTIYF	TGTGCCAGCAGTTACTCACGGGACTCTGGAAACACCATATATTTT
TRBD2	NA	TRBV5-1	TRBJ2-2	CASSPGTSAGELFF	TGCGCCAGCAGCCCCGGGACTAGTGCGGGGGAGCTGTTTTTT
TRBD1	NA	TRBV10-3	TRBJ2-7	CAISDRGQSSVYEQYF	TGTGCCATCAGTGATAGGGGACAGTCGAGCGTCTACGAGCAGTACTTC
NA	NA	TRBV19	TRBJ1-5	CAISERGLDQPQHF	TGTGCCATCTCTGAACGGGGGCTGGATCAGCCCCAGCATTTT
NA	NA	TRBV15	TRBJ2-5	CATSRAQQETQYF	TGTGCCACCAGCAGAGCTCAACAAGAGACCCAGTACTTC
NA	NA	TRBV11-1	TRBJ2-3	CASSPTGDTQYF	TGTGCCAGCAGCCCAACAGGAGATACGCAGTATTTT
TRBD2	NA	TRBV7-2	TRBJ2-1	CASSLAGGPSEQFF	TGTGCCAGCAGCTTAGCGGGAGGGCCCAGTGAGCAGTTCTTC
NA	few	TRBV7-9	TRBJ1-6	CASSGAKGDWDSPLHF	TGTGCCAGCAGCGGAGCCAAGGGGGATTGGGATTCACCCCTCCACTTT
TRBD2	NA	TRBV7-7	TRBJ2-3	CASSPGGGPGSTSDTDTQYF	TGTGCCAGCAGCCCCGGGGGGGGGCCCGGGTCGACTAGCGACACAGATACGCAGTATTTT
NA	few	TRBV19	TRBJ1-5	CASSIAVGSNQPQHF	TGTGCCAGTAGTATAGCTGTGGGGAGCAATCAGCCCCAGCATTTT
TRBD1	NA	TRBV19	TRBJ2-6	CASSLDRGSGANVLTF	TGTGCCAGTAGTCTCGACAGGGGATCTGGGGCCAACGTCCTGACTTTC
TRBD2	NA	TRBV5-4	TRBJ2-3	CASSQFLAGSTDTQYF	TGTGCCAGCAGCCAGTTCTTAGCGGGGAGCACAGATACGCAGTATTTT
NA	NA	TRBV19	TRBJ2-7	CASSPLGQFRLYEQYF	TGTGCCAGTAGCCCCCTCGGGCAGTTTCGCCTCTACGAGCAGTACTTC
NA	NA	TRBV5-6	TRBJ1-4	CASSVKAEKLFF	TGTGCCAGCAGCGTGAAGGCCGAAAAACTGTTTTTT
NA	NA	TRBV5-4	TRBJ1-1	CASSFPDYTEAFF	TGTGCCAGCAGCTTCCCGGACTACACTGAAGCTTTCTTT
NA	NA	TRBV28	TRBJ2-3	CASSFLAVTDTQYF	TGTGCCAGCAGTTTTCTGGCAGTCACAGATACGCAGTATTTT
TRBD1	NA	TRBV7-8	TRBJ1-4	CASSDAGTGGEKLFF	TGTGCCAGCAGCGATGCCGGGACAGGGGGTGAAAAACTGTTTTTT
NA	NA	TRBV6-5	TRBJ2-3	CASSFWGDTQYF	TGTGCCAGCAGTTTTTGGGGAGATACGCAGTATTTT
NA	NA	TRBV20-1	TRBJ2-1	CSAHSNEQFF	TGCAGTGCTCACAGCAATGAGCAGTTCTTC
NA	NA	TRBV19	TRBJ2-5	CASSIAGEETQYF	TGTGCCAGTAGTATCGCAGGGGAAGAGACCCAGTACTTC
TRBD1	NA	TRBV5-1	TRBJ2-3	CASSLRGFLGQIIDTQYF	TGCGCCAGCAGCTTGCGTGGGTTCCTGGGACAGATAATAGATACGCAGTATTTT